These 3 T cell receptor beta chains share one sample of origin, sequenced in a study of cytomegalovirus exposure and HLA in healthy donors. Researchers ran the PCR with 60 Vbeta and 13 Jbeta primers. Using immunoSEQ multiplex PCR, the repertoire was profiled, and TCRdb retains in-frame clones only, with some absent. The sample contains roughly 200,000 clones, 79% of which appear only once. The sample taken for sequencing was PBMCs. The receptors were sampled from a girl aged 10 to 17 in good health and CMV-seropositive.

The V and J genes are TRBV9 and TRBJ2-1; the match to TRBD2 covers 9 bases. V lost 3 bases to trimming and J lost 9 bases; unmatched junction nucleotides: 4. Germline V CDR1 and CDR2: SGDLS, YYNGEE. The length of the CDR3 is 13 residues. For the CDR3, the DNA is TGTGCCAGCAGCGAATCTAGCGGGACTGAGCAGTTCTTC. Its protein is CASSESSGTEQFF.

This chain connects TRBV10-1 to TRBJ2-7; D may be TRBD2 (5 bases). In germline, CDR1 is WNHNN, CDR2 SYGVQD (reference sequence). V lost 7 bases and J lost 3, with 16 bases in between. CDR3 length: 14 amino acids. The CDR3 sequence is CASTSPGRIYEQYF. CDR3 DNA sequence: TGCGCCAGCACGTCCCCGGGAAGGATCTACGAGCAGTACTTC.

The DNA for the CDR3 is TGTGCCAGCAGCCAGAGGGGGACTAGCGGGGATGATACGCAGTATTTT. Translated, it gives CASSQRGTSGDDTQYF. The rearrangement links TRBV11-2 to TRBJ2-3; TRBD2 agrees at 13 bases. V dropped 5 bases and J dropped 6; count of bases not matched to a gene: 8. The CDR3 has 16 residues. CDR1 and CDR2 (germline): SGHAT, FQNNGV.